The 15 T cell receptor beta chains listed next were all sequenced from one sample in a study of cytomegalovirus exposure and HLA in healthy donors. The PCR made use of 60 Vbeta and 13 Jbeta primers. Clones were read by immunoSEQ multiplex PCR, and TCRdb kept only the in-frame ones, dropping some. Of about 180,000 clones in the sample, approximately 80% were seen once. The sequenced material came from PBMCs. Receptors were obtained from a girl under 18 in good health and CMV-seropositive.

The V gene is TRBV4-2, the J gene TRBJ2-1, with 11 bases aligning to TRBD2. Per germline, CDR1 LGHNA and CDR2 YNFKEQ. Trimming removed 5 bases from V and 15 bases from J; junction bases left unmatched: 15. The CDR3 consists of 15 residues. CDR3 protein: CASSGKVVAGGPRFF. CDR3 sequence (DNA): TGTGCCAGCAGCGGTAAAGTTGTAGCGGGAGGGCCGAGGTTCTTC.

This clone was seen only once. The V and J genes are TRBV7-8 and TRBJ2-2; 10 nucleotides align to TRBD2. V gave up 1 base and J gave up 4 bases; unmatched junction bases: 6. This CDR3 is 17 amino acids long. Per germline, CDR1 SGHVS and CDR2 FQNEAQ. CDR3 coding DNA: TGTGCCAGCAGCTTAGTCCCCCTAGCGGGAGTCACCGGGGAGCTGTTTTTT. This codes for CASSLVPLAGVTGELFF.

The chain uses TRBV15 and TRBJ1-4; D perhaps matches TRBD1 (5 bases). Between the trimmed V and J ends, which lost 1 base and 7 bases, there was a span of 13 bases. CDR1 is LNHNV and CDR2 is YYDKDF in the germline V gene (reference sequence). This CDR3 is 15 amino acids long. The CDR3 spells CATSRGTPEGEKLFF. In nucleotides, the CDR3 is TGTGCCACCAGCAGAGGGACACCCGAAGGTGAAAAACTGTTTTTT.

The chain recombines TRBV10-3 with TRBJ2-3, with 10 bases identical to TRBD2. CDR1 and CDR2 from the germline V gene are ENHRY and SYGVKD. The CDR3 runs to 18 residues. V lost 0 bases, J lost 6 bases, and 12 bases stayed unmatched. The CDR3 nucleotides are TGTGCCATCAGTGAGTCGGTTAGCGGGAGGCGGCCCGGGGATACGCAGTATTTT. The encoded protein is CAISESVSGRRPGDTQYF.

The chain combines TRBV6-4 with TRBJ2-5; 9 positions match TRBD2. The J segment lost 5 bases and the V segment lost 6 bases, leaving 16 bases of the junction unmatched. The CDR3 contains 17 residues. The germline V gene encodes CDR1 MRHNA and CDR2 SNTAGT. The CDR3, as DNA: TGTGCCAGCAGCCTACGGACTAGCGCCTCGGGCTGGGAGACCCAGTACTTC. Translating it yields CASSLRTSASGWETQYF.

The rearrangement joins TRBV2 to TRBJ1-2, with D possibly TRBD1 on 5 matching bases. This CDR3 has 13 residues. Per the germline V gene, CDR1 is SNHLY and CDR2 is FYNNEI. The germline V and J ends were trimmed by 6 bases and 8 bases, with 16 bases remaining between them. CDR3 sequence: CASRETAGGGYTF. DNA of the CDR3: TGTGCCAGCAGGGAAACAGCCGGGGGGGGCTACACCTTC.

The rearrangement joins TRBV18 to TRBJ1-3; 7 positions agree with TRBD1. The CDR3 covers 16 residues. After removal of 2 bases from V and 0 bases from J, the junction contained 4 bases not matched to a gene. From germline, CDR1 is KGHSH and CDR2 LQKENI. CDR3 sequence (DNA): TGTGCCAGCTCACCATTACAGGGGAGCTCTGGAAACACCATATATTTT. Amino acids: CASSPLQGSSGNTIYF.

The CDR3 is CASSPRTSGSKQYF. The CDR3 nucleotides read TGTGCCAGCAGCCCCCGGACTAGCGGGAGCAAGCAGTATTTT. The V call is TRBV11-3, the J call TRBJ2-3; TRBD2 matches 13 bases. CDR1 SGHNT and CDR2 YENEEA come from the germline V gene. V gave up 5 bases and J gave up 11 bases; unmatched junction bases: 7. The CDR3 is 14 amino acids.

This CDR3 is CASSYSAGGYTDTQYF. In DNA form, the CDR3 reads TGTGCCAGCAGTTACTCAGCGGGAGGTTACACAGATACGCAGTATTTT. The chain couples TRBV6-5 to TRBJ2-3; the match to TRBD2 covers 9 bases. With V trimmed by 0 bases and J by 2 bases, 3 bases remained unmatched. The CDR3 has 16 amino acids. CDR1 is MNHEY, CDR2 SVGAGI, per germline.

In this sample, this clone turned up once. The chain joins TRBV2 to TRBJ1-1; no clear D gene. Per the germline V gene, CDR1 is SNHLY and CDR2 is FYNNEI. The ends were cut back, 4 bases at V and 6 bases at J, with 12 bases in the middle. This CDR3 comprises 13 residues. In DNA form, the CDR3 reads TGTGCCAGCAGTGTTCCAGGTGGGTCTGAAGCTTTCTTT. Translating gives CASSVPGGSEAFF.

J is TRBJ2-1 and V is TRBV5-1; tentatively, D is TRBD2 (6 bases). The germline CDR1 and CDR2 sequences are SGHRS and YFSETQ. The CDR3 spans 12 residues. Trimming removed 0 bases at V and 15 bases at J, with 13 bases between. The CDR3 nucleotides read TGCGCCAGCAGCTTGGATAGGGGAGGTCGGTTCTTC. It specifies CASSLDRGGRFF.

CDR3 in DNA: TGTGCCAGCAGCGACCCGTCTTCCGGGTCCTCCTACGAGCAGTACTTC. Its translation: CASSDPSSGSSYEQYF. The chain has TRBV7-9 and TRBJ2-7; D gene ambiguous. V dropped 5 bases and J dropped 0 bases, with 17 bases sitting between them. The germline gives CDR1 SEHNR, CDR2 FQNEAQ (reference sequence). CDR3 length: 16 residues.

J is TRBJ1-2 and V is TRBV5-8; weak D call: TRBD1 (5 bases). CDR3 length equals 13 residues. Germline values: CDR1 SGHTS, CDR2 YDEGEE. V gave up 4 bases and J gave up 6 bases, with 13 bases separating them. The CDR3 is CASSAQGWHGYTF. As DNA, the CDR3 is TGTGCCAGCAGCGCTCAGGGATGGCATGGCTACACCTTC.

The chain carries TRBV27 and TRBJ2-5, with 10 bases that match TRBD2. The germline gives CDR1 MNHEY, CDR2 SMNVEV (reference sequence). The CDR3 runs to 17 residues. V was pared by 5 bases and J by 2 bases, with 11 bases of the junction left unmatched. The CDR3 DNA sequence: TGTGCCAGCAGTAAACCGGGACTAGCGTTGAAACAAGAGACCCAGTACTTC. Protein sequence: CASSKPGLALKQETQYF.

The rearrangement links TRBV7-8 to TRBJ2-3; 14 bases fit TRBD2. Trimming at V came to 5 bases and at J to 1 base, leaving 8 bases not matched to a gene. Germline V lookup: CDR1 SGHVS, CDR2 FQNEAQ. The CDR3 runs to 18 residues. The CDR3 DNA sequence: TGTGCCAGCAGCCCTGGGACTAGCGGGAGATCTGGCACAGATACGCAGTATTTT. Its protein is CASSPGTSGRSGTDTQYF.